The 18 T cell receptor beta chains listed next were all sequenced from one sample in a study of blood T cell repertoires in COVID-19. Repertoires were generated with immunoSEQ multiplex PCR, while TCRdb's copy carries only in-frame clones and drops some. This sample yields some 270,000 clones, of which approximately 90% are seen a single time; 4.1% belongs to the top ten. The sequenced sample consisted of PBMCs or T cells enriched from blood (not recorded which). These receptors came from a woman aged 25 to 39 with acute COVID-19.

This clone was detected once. Here the CDR3 reads CASSVDPAPSSYNEQFF. The CDR3 nucleotides read TGTGCCAGCAGCGTAGATCCAGCGCCGAGCTCCTACAATGAGCAGTTCTTC. V usage is TRBV9 and J usage is TRBJ2-1; D remains ambiguous. This CDR3 is built from 17 residues. V was trimmed by 0 bases and J by 0 bases, leaving 13 bases between them. Per germline, CDR1 SGDLS and CDR2 YYNGEE.

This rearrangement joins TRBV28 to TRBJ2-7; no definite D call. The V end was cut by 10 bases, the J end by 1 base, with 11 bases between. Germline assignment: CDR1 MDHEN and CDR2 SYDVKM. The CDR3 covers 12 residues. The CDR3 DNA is TGTGCCACGGGTGGTGGGTCCTACGAGCAGTACTTC. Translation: CATGGGSYEQYF.

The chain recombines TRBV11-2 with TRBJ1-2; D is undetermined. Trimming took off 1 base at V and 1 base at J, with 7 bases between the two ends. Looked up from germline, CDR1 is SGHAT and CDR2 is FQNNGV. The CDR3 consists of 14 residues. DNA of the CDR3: TGTGCCAGCAGCTTAGCGCAGGTTAACTATGGCTACACCTTC. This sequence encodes CASSLAQVNYGYTF.

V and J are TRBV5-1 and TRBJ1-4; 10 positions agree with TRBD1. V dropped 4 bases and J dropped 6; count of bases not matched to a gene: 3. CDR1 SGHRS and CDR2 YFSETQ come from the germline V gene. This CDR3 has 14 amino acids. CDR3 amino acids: CASSAGTGDEKLFF. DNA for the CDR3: TGCGCCAGCAGCGCCGGGACAGGGGATGAAAAACTGTTTTTT.

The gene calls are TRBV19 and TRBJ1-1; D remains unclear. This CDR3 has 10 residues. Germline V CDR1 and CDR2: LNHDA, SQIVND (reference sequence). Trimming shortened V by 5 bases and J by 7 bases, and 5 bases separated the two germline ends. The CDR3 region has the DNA TGTGCCAGTAGTCGGGATGAAGCTTTCTTT. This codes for CASSRDEAFF.

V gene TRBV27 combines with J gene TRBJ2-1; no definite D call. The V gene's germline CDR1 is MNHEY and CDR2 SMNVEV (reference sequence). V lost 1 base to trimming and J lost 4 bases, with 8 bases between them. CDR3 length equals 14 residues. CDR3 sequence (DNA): TGTGCCAGCAGTTTATTAGCCTCTTACAATGAGCAGTTCTTC. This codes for CASSLLASYNEQFF.

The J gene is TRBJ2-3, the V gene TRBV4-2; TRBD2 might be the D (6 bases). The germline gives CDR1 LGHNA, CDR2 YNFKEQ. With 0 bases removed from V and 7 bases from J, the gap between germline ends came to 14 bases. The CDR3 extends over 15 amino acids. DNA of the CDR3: TGTGCCAGCAGCCAAGAAGCCGGGGGTCGGTATACGCAGTATTTT. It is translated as CASSQEAGGRYTQYF.

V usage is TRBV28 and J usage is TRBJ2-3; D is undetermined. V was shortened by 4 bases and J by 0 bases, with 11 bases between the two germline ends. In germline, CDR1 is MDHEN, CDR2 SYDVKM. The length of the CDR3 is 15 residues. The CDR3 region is CASSSLSLSTDTQYF. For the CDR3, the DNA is TGTGCCAGCAGTTCCCTTTCCCTTAGCACAGATACGCAGTATTTT.

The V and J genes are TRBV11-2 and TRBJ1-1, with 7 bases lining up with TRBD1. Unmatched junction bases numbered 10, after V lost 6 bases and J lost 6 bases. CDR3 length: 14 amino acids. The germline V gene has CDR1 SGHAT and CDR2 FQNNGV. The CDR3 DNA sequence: TGTGCCAGCAGATCCCTACGAGGGGGCTCTGAAGCTTTCTTT. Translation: CASRSLRGGSEAFF.

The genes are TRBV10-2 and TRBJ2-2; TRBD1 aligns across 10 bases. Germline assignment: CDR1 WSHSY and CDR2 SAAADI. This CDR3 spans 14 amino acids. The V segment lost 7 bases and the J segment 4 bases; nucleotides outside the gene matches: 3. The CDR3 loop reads CASNGQGGTGELFF. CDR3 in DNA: TGCGCCAGCAATGGACAGGGGGGCACCGGGGAGCTGTTTTTT.

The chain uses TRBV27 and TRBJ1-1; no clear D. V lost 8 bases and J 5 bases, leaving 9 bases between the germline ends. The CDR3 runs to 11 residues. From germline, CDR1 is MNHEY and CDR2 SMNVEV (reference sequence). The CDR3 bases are TGTGCCAGCTGGGCTGGGACTGAAGCTTTCTTT. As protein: CASWAGTEAFF.

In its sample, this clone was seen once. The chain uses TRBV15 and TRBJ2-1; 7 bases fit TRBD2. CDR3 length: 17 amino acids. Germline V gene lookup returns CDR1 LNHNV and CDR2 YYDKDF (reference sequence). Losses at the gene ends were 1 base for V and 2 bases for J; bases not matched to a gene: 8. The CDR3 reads CATSRVLGGSPYNEQFF. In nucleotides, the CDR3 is TGTGCCACCAGCAGAGTTCTGGGCGGGAGCCCCTACAATGAGCAGTTCTTC.

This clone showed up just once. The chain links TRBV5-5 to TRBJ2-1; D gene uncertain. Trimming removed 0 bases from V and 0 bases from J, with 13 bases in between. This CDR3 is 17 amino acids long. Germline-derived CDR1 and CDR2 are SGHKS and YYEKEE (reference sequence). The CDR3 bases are TGTGCCAGCAGCTTGGATTTGACTCGTGCCTCCTACAATGAGCAGTTCTTC. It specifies CASSLDLTRASYNEQFF.

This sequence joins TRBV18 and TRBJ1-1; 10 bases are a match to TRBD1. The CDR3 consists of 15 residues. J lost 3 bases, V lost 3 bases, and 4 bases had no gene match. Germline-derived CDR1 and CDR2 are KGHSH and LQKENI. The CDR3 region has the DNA TGTGCCAGCTCACCCGGGACAGGGGCCGACACTGAAGCTTTCTTT. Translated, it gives CASSPGTGADTEAFF.

CDR3 sequence reads: CASSLYRDYSNQPQHF. In DNA form, the CDR3 reads TGTGCCAGCAGCTTATACCGGGATTATAGCAATCAGCCCCAGCATTTT. The chain is built from TRBV7-8 and TRBJ1-5, with D uncertain. V gave up 2 bases and J gave up 0 bases, with 11 bases separating them. CDR3 length equals 16 residues. Germline-derived CDR1 and CDR2 are SGHVS and FQNEAQ.

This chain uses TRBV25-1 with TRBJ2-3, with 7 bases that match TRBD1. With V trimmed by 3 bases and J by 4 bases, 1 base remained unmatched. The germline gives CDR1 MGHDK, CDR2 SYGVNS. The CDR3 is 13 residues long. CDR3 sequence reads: CASSDQGADTQYF. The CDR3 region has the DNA TGTGCCAGCAGTGATCAGGGGGCAGATACGCAGTATTTT.

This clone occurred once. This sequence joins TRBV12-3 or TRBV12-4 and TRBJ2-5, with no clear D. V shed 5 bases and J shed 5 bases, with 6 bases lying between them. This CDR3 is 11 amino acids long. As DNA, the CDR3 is TGTGCCAGCAGTCTCCTGGAGACCCAGTACTTC. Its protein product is CASSLLETQYF.

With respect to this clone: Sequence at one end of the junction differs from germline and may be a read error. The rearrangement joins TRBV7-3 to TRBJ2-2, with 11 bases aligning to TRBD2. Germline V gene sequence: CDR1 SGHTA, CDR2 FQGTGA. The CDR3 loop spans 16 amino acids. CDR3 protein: CASSLTLAGGAGELFF. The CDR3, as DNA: TGTGCCAGCAGTTTAACGCTAGCGGGAGGAGCCGGGGAGCTGTTTTTT.